The rows below give T cell receptor beta chains drawn from one sample of a study of cytomegalovirus exposure and HLA in healthy donors. Data came from immunoSEQ multiplex PCR; TCRdb stores just in-frame clones and leaves some out. The table lists about 130,000 clones, approximately 71% of them singletons. Sequencing was carried out using PBMCs. The receptors stem from a woman aged 55-70 years in good health and CMV-seronegative. CDR3s include the opening cysteine and the closing phenylalanine or tryptophan. The D gene is left open where the match is weak. Clone size is not always given. Where it is, it says once, few, many or a class for expanded clones.

CDR3 length,D gene,V gene,J gene,clone size,CDR3 protein
17,TRBD2,TRBV5-1,TRBJ2-3,-,CASSLAGTSGIGDTQYF
16,TRBD2,TRBV18,TRBJ2-3,-,CASSPGTSGGLDTQYF
18,TRBD2,TRBV11-3,TRBJ2-1,-,CASSLGQGRAGVYNEQFF
15,-,TRBV11-2,TRBJ2-5,-,CASSWRGQYQETQYF
15,TRBD1,TRBV11-2,TRBJ2-7,once,CASSSGQGDFYEQYF
17,-,TRBV30,TRBJ2-7,-,CAFIPPRHRWAVMGQYF
17,-,TRBV29-1,TRBJ2-2,-,CSVEDYGRRANTGELFF
13,TRBD2,TRBV27,TRBJ2-7,-,CASSAGGAYEQYF
16,-,TRBV5-1,TRBJ2-5,-,CASSFQGGWATETQYF
15,TRBD2,TRBV5-1,TRBJ2-3,once,CASSRREGSTDTQYF
15,TRBD1,TRBV19,TRBJ2-3,-,CASREGQGRTDTQYF
15,-,TRBV15,TRBJ2-5,-,CATSRASGGRETQYF
14,-,TRBV5-1,TRBJ2-7,-,CASSFIWERQEQYF
15,TRBD1,TRBV11-2,TRBJ1-4,-,CASRRGPTPNEKLFF
16,TRBD1,TRBV6-5,TRBJ1-6,once,CASSYWTGANNSPLHF
16,TRBD2,TRBV5-1,TRBJ2-1,-,CASKWTSGSQGNEQFF
16,TRBD2,TRBV5-4,TRBJ2-3,-,CASSLRTSGSSDTQYF
16,-,TRBV4-1,TRBJ2-1,-,CASSQGRLGDYNEQFF
15,TRBD2,TRBV27,TRBJ2-3,-,CASRRGLASTDTQYF